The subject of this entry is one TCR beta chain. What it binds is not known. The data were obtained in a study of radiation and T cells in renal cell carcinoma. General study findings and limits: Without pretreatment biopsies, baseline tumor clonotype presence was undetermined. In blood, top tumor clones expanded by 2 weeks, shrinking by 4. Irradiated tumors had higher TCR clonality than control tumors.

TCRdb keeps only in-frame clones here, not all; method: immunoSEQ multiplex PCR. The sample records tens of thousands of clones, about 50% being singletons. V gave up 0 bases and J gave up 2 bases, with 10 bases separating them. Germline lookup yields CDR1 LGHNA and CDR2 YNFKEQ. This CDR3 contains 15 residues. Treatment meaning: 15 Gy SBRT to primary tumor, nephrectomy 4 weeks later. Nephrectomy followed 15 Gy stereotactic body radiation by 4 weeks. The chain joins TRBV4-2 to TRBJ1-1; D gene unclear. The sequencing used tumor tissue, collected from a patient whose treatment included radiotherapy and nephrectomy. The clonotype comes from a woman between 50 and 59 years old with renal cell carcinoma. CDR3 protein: CASSQDLIGNTEAFF. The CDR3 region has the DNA TGTGCCAGCAGCCAAGATCTTATCGGCAACACTGAAGCTTTCTTT.